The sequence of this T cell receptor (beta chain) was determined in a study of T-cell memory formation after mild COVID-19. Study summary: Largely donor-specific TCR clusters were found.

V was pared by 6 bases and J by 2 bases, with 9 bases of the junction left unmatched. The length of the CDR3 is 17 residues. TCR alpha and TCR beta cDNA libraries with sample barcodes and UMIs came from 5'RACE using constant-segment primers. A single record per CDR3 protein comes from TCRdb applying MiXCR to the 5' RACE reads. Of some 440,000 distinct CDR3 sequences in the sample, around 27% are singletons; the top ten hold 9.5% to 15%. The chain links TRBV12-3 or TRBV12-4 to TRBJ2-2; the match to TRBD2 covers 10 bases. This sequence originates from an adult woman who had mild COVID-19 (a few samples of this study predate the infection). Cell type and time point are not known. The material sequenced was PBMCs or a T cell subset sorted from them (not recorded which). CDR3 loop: CASRDTSGVTNTGELFF. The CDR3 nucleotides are TGTGCCAGCAGAGATACTAGCGGGGTCACCAACACCGGGGAGCTGTTTTTT.